The 26 T cell receptor beta chains listed next were all sequenced from one sample in a study of blood T cell repertoires in COVID-19. Data came from immunoSEQ multiplex PCR; TCRdb stores just in-frame clones and leaves some out. Of fewer than 90,000 clones listed, 70% to 80% were seen once; the top ten hold about half. Sequenced: peripheral blood. Receptor source: a human donor in a cohort sampled during active COVID-19.

The J gene is TRBJ2-2, the V gene TRBV18; D is unclear. Germline CDR1 KGHSH, CDR2 LQKENI. The CDR3 runs to 14 residues. The V gene lost 5 bases and the J gene lost 1 base, with 8 bases spanning the gap. This chain's CDR3 is CASSASGNTGELFF. The CDR3 region has the DNA TGTGCCAGCTCAGCCTCAGGGAACACCGGGGAGCTGTTTTTT.

The chain has TRBV28 and TRBJ1-4; D gene ambiguous. Trimming took off 5 bases at V and 0 bases at J, with 7 bases between the two ends. Germline values: CDR1 MDHEN, CDR2 SYDVKM. This CDR3 is built from 14 residues. The CDR3 DNA is TGTGCCAGCAGTCTAGTGGCAACTAATGAAAAACTGTTTTTT. The encoded protein is CASSLVATNEKLFF.

This clone was observed a few times. The chain's CDR3 is CASSGTPPNSPLHF. CDR3 DNA sequence: TGTGCCAGCAGCGGGACTCCTCCCAATTCACCCCTCCACTTT. The rearrangement uses TRBV5-6 and TRBJ1-6; a weak D match, TRBD1 (5 bases). This CDR3 is built from 14 residues. Trimming stripped 4 bases from V and 7 bases from J, with 12 bases between. The germline V gene has CDR1 SGHDT and CDR2 YYEEEE.

The chain carries TRBV28 and TRBJ2-1; tentative D call: TRBD1 (6 bases). The CDR3 covers 12 residues. V lost 5 bases and J 9 bases, leaving 11 bases between the germline ends. Germline-derived CDR1 and CDR2 are MDHEN and SYDVKM. This CDR3 reads CASSQGLGEQFF. The DNA of the CDR3 is TGTGCCAGCAGTCAGGGGCTTGGTGAGCAGTTCTTC.

The chain is built from TRBV18 and TRBJ2-5; 7 bases fit TRBD1. V shed 3 bases, J shed 2 bases, and the junction held 6 bases outside the gene matches. CDR1 is KGHSH, CDR2 LQKENI, per germline. The CDR3 consists of 15 residues. This chain's CDR3 is CASSPTGQRQETQYF. CDR3 nucleotides: TGTGCCAGCTCACCGACGGGACAGAGACAAGAGACCCAGTACTTC.

This chain connects TRBV7-3 to TRBJ2-7; 7 bases are shared with TRBD2. The trim removed 1 base at V and 0 bases at J, leaving 3 bases unmatched. Germline-derived CDR1 and CDR2 are SGHTA and FQGTGA. The CDR3 totals 15 residues. The CDR3 DNA reads TGTGCCAGCAGCTTAATGGCGGGGGACTCCTACGAGCAGTACTTC. Translation gives CASSLMAGDSYEQYF.

This clone was observed once. This rearrangement joins TRBV29-1 to TRBJ1-4; a possible D gene is TRBD1 (6 bases). CDR1 SQVTM and CDR2 ANQGSEA come from the germline V gene. This CDR3 comprises 15 residues. The V gene lost 3 bases and the J gene lost 3 bases, with 14 bases spanning the gap. CDR3 loop: CSVDLVQGANEKLFF. The CDR3 region has the DNA TGCAGCGTTGACCTAGTACAGGGAGCTAATGAAAAACTGTTTTTT.

The rearrangement links TRBV7-9 to TRBJ2-5, with D tentatively TRBD1 (6 bases). The germline V gene encodes CDR1 SEHNR and CDR2 FQNEAQ (reference sequence). Deletions cut 1 base from V and 5 bases from J, with 14 bases between. This CDR3 is built from 15 residues. Written as DNA, the CDR3 is TGTGCCAGCAGCTTAGGTGAAGAGAGGGGGGAGACCCAGTACTTC. It yields the protein CASSLGEERGETQYF.

The chain uses TRBV2 and TRBJ2-5; 9 nucleotides line up with TRBD1. Losses at the gene ends were 6 bases for V and 6 bases for J; bases not matched to a gene: 11. The CDR3 spans 15 residues. Germline CDR1 reads SNHLY; CDR2 reads FYNNEI. This CDR3 is CASRGLDRGVKTQYF. CDR3 bases: TGTGCCAGCAGAGGGCTGGACAGGGGTGTTAAGACCCAGTACTTC.

Of note for this clone: Germline is not matched at one junction end, which may reflect a read error. The chain couples TRBV5-1 to TRBJ2-5; 7 bases are shared with TRBD1. This CDR3 is 15 amino acids long. Germline V CDR1 and CDR2: SGHRS, YFSETQ. The CDR3 DNA reads as TGCGCCAGCAGCTTGGCGGATATATCGGGACAGCTCTTTCACTTC. It translates to CASSLADISGQLFHF. The whole variable domain, filled in from reference TRBV5-1 and TRBJ2-5, reads KAGVTQTPRYLIKTRGQQVTLSCSPISGHRSVSWYQQTPGQGLQFLFEYFSETQRNKGNFPGRFSGRQFSNSRSEMNVSTLELGDSALYLCASSLADISGQLFHFGPGTRLLVL.

The chain recombines TRBV6-6 with TRBJ2-2; TRBD2 agrees at 7 bases. CDR3 length: 13 residues. V lost 7 bases and J lost 6; bases outside the gene matches: 5. Germline CDR1 MNHNY, CDR2 SVGAGI (reference sequence). As DNA, the CDR3 is TGTGCCAGCATGCAGGGAGGGGCCGGGGAGCTGTTTTTT. It is translated as CASMQGGAGELFF.

This chain links TRBV18 with TRBJ1-1; D unclear. V lost 2 bases to trimming and J lost 1 base, with 5 bases between them. The CDR3 runs 13 residues. The germline V gene encodes CDR1 KGHSH and CDR2 LQKENI. The CDR3 nucleotides are TGTGCCAGCTCACCAAACACGAACACTGAAGCTTTCTTT. This gives the protein CASSPNTNTEAFF.

The chain has TRBV5-1 and TRBJ2-2; 12 bases match TRBD1. V shed 1 base and J 7 bases; nucleotides not matched to a gene: 8. Per germline, CDR1 SGHRS and CDR2 YFSETQ. CDR3 size: 17 residues. The CDR3 is CASSLMGGTGGLGELFF. CDR3 nucleotides: TGCGCCAGCAGCTTGATGGGAGGGACAGGGGGCCTCGGGGAGCTGTTTTTT.

This chain uses TRBV28 with TRBJ1-6; possibly TRBD1 for D (5 bases). This CDR3 is built from 14 residues. Trimming removed 5 bases at V and 10 bases at J, with 15 bases between. Germline CDR1 MDHEN, CDR2 SYDVKM. CDR3 sequence: CASSPRTRASPLHF. The CDR3, as DNA: TGTGCCAGCAGTCCGCGGACACGGGCGTCACCCCTCCACTTT.

The gene calls are TRBV2 and TRBJ2-1; D unclear. Germline lookup yields CDR1 SNHLY and CDR2 FYNNEI. Trimming cost V 2 bases and J 8 bases, with 7 bases left between them. The CDR3 runs to 12 residues. This CDR3 is CASSETRYEQFF. The CDR3 region has the DNA TGTGCCAGCAGTGAAACGCGGTATGAGCAGTTCTTC.

This sequence joins TRBV2 and TRBJ2-7; 7 bases agree with TRBD1. The CDR3 consists of 13 residues. The V gene's germline CDR1 is SNHLY and CDR2 FYNNEI. Trimming at V came to 6 bases and at J to 9 bases, leaving 11 bases not matched to a gene. This chain's CDR3 is CASRGQLIVAQYF. For the CDR3, the DNA is TGTGCCAGCAGGGGACAGTTAATCGTGGCGCAGTACTTC.

The chain joins TRBV23-1 to TRBJ1-1; D may be TRBD1 (6 bases). TRBV23-1 is annotated as an ORF whose role is uncertain. Trimming took off 4 bases at V and 11 bases at J, with 17 bases between the two ends. There are 13 residues in the CDR3. The CDR3 DNA follows: TGCGCCAGCAGTCCCCATCACAGGGCTGGGGCTTTCTTT. Translation: CASSPHHRAGAFF.

V usage is TRBV27 and J usage is TRBJ2-7, with 9 bases that match TRBD1. J lost 5 bases, V lost 5 bases, and 7 bases had no gene match. Germline CDR1 MNHEY, CDR2 SMNVEV (reference sequence). This CDR3 contains 14 residues. CDR3 coding DNA: TGTGCCAGCAGTGGGAACAGGGGGCTCGACGAGCAGTACTTC. It specifies CASSGNRGLDEQYF.

The chain uses TRBV13 and TRBJ2-1; maybe TRBD2 (8 bases). Per germline, CDR1 PRHDT and CDR2 FYEKMQ (reference sequence). The CDR3 has 19 amino acids. The V end lost 5 bases, the J end lost 1 base, and 24 bases lay between the germline ends. The CDR3 DNA follows: TGTGCCAGCAGCGCCAAGACAGGGAGTATAGCGGGATCCTACAATGAGCAGTTCTTC. This sequence encodes CASSAKTGSIAGSYNEQFF.

The chain joins TRBV2 to TRBJ1-1; D unresolved. The V and J ends lost 6 bases and 0 bases respectively, with 8 bases between them. CDR1 is SNHLY, CDR2 FYNNEI, per germline. The CDR3 has 13 amino acids. The DNA of the CDR3 is TGTGCCAGCAGCCGGCAGGTGAACACTGAAGCTTTCTTT. It translates to CASSRQVNTEAFF.

The genes are TRBV5-4 and TRBJ2-7; 8 bases align to TRBD1. The CDR3 is 16 residues long. CDR1 and CDR2 (germline): SGHNT, YYREEE (reference sequence). V dropped 3 bases and J dropped 6; count of bases not matched to a gene: 14. CDR3 protein: CASSSEDRAQLGEQYF. The CDR3 coding sequence is TGTGCCAGCAGCTCGGAGGACAGGGCCCAGCTGGGCGAGCAGTACTTC. Full variable domain (missing parts from reference TRBV5-4 and TRBJ2-7): ETGVTQSPTHLIKTRGQQVTLRCSSQSGHNTVSWYQQALGQGPQFIFQYYREEENGRGNFPPRFSGLQFPNYSSELNVNALELDDSALYLCASSSEDRAQLGEQYFGPGTRLTVT.

V usage is TRBV13 and J usage is TRBJ2-1; 9 positions agree with TRBD1. Trimming at V came to 0 bases and at J to 1 base, leaving 4 bases not matched to a gene. Per germline, CDR1 PRHDT and CDR2 FYEKMQ (reference sequence). The CDR3 contains 17 residues. CDR3 loop: CASSLGGQGWSYNEQFF. DNA for the CDR3: TGTGCCAGCAGCTTAGGCGGACAGGGGTGGTCCTACAATGAGCAGTTCTTC.

This chain connects TRBV28 to TRBJ2-4; the D gene is possibly TRBD1 (6 bases). CDR1 and CDR2 (germline): MDHEN, SYDVKM. The V end lost 7 bases, the J end lost 9 bases, and 16 bases lay between the germline ends. The CDR3 covers 13 residues. CDR3 DNA sequence: TGTGCCAGCACCTACAGGGAATTCGGCATTCAGTACTTC. Translated, it gives CASTYREFGIQYF.

The chain employs TRBV4-3 and TRBJ2-5; maybe TRBD1 (6 bases). The V end was cut by 0 bases, the J end by 4 bases, with 12 bases between. From germline, CDR1 is LGHNA and CDR2 YSLEER. The length of the CDR3 is 15 residues. CDR3 sequence reads: CASSQEGQKGETQYF. The CDR3 nucleotides are TGCGCCAGCAGCCAAGAAGGACAGAAGGGAGAGACCCAGTACTTC.

This chain joins TRBV30 and TRBJ2-6; D gene uncertain. CDR3 length equals 15 residues. The germline V gene has CDR1 GTSNPN and CDR2 SVGIG (reference sequence). V shed 4 bases and J shed 4 bases, with 14 bases lying between them. The CDR3 nucleotides read TGTGCCTGGAAACCGTCAGCGTCGGGGGCCAACGTCCTGACTTTC. It translates to CAWKPSASGANVLTF.

V and J are TRBV27 and TRBJ1-5; TRBD1 matches at 7 bases. The V segment lost 5 bases and the J segment 3 bases; nucleotides outside the gene matches: 7. The CDR3 covers 15 residues. CDR1 and CDR2 from the germline V gene are MNHEY and SMNVEV (reference sequence). The CDR3 region is CASSPRQGYNQPQHF. The CDR3 bases are TGTGCCAGCAGTCCGCGACAGGGCTACAATCAGCCCCAGCATTTT.